The clone carrying this T cell receptor (beta chain) was recorded many times. Its antigen is as yet unknown. This sample was taken from a study of response to subunit inactivated influenza vaccine. Study results and caveats: With each seasonal influenza vaccination, the authors suggested, few new T cells are recruited.

TCRdb reanalysed the RT-PCR reads using MiXCR and keeps one entry per CDR3 protein. Of about 480,000 distinct CDR3 sequences in the sample, 25% were seen once. V lost 8 bases and J lost 0, with 14 bases in between. The CDR3 spans 16 residues. The sample in question was CD4+ T cells sorted from PBMCs, obtained more than 4 days after vaccination. The chain has TRBV12-3 or TRBV12-4 and TRBJ1-6, with D uncertain. The source of this sequence is a man over 45 who received an inactivated influenza vaccine. The CDR3 spells CASGSLRSSYNSPLHF. CDR3 DNA sequence: TGTGCCAGCGGGTCTCTCAGGAGCTCCTATAATTCACCCCTCCACTTT.